Below are 9 T cell receptor beta chains sequenced from a single sample in a study of shared clonotypes between healthy human individuals. Profiling relied on immunoSEQ multiplex PCR, and the TCRdb table lists in-frame clones only, not all of them. The sample consists of more than 1 million clones, more than 75% of them appearing once. Sequencing used memory CD4+ T cells from PBMCs. The subset: CD45RA-negative fraction. The origin of the receptors is a man aged 18 to 29 in good health. Some clones in this sample may be carry-over from other donors' samples.

This clone was recorded only once. This chain connects TRBV16 to TRBJ2-1, with D tentatively TRBD2 (5 bases). Germline CDR1 and CDR2: KGHSY and FQNENV. The CDR3 totals 11 residues. V lost 6 bases to trimming and J lost 10 bases, with 10 bases between them. The CDR3 bases are TGTGCCAGCAGTCACGGACTCGAGCAGTTCTTC. Translated: CASSHGLEQFF.

The chain joins TRBV28 to TRBJ2-5; 7 nucleotides agree with TRBD1. After removal of 1 base from V and 2 bases from J, the junction contained 1 base not matched to a gene. Germline assignment: CDR1 MDHEN and CDR2 SYDVKM. The CDR3 contains 14 residues. CDR3 amino acids: CASSLSGQQETQYF. The CDR3 region has the DNA TGTGCCAGCAGTTTATCGGGACAGCAAGAGACCCAGTACTTC.

V and J are TRBV10-3 and TRBJ1-2; D call uncertain. V was pared by 4 bases and J by 8 bases, with 11 bases between. The germline V gene has CDR1 ENHRY and CDR2 SYGVKD. The CDR3 contains 12 residues. The CDR3 spells CAISGLGDGYTF. The CDR3, as DNA: TGTGCCATCAGTGGTTTGGGAGACGGCTACACCTTC.

This sequence joins TRBV5-1 and TRBJ2-1; 8 bases agree with TRBD1. The germline V gene encodes CDR1 SGHRS and CDR2 YFSETQ. V shed 4 bases, J shed 7 bases, and the junction held 10 bases outside the gene matches. The CDR3 is made up of 15 amino acids. The DNA for the CDR3 is TGCGCCAGCAGCAAGGGACAGGTTATGGGGAATGAGCAGTTCTTC. It translates to CASSKGQVMGNEQFF.

V gene TRBV19 combines with J gene TRBJ1-2; 7 bases fit TRBD1. This CDR3 has 13 residues. Unmatched junction bases numbered 6, after V lost 6 bases and J lost 5 bases. CDR1 is LNHDA and CDR2 is SQIVND in the germline V gene (reference sequence). The CDR3 spells CASSLQGLYGYTF. The CDR3 coding sequence is TGTGCCAGTAGCTTACAGGGGCTATATGGCTACACCTTC.

A few counts support this clone. The chain combines TRBV5-4 with TRBJ2-2; D is ambiguous. The CDR3 consists of 14 residues. Trimming removed 1 base from V and 8 bases from J, with 12 bases in between. Per the germline V gene, CDR1 is SGHNT and CDR2 is YYREEE (reference sequence). CDR3 sequence reads: CASSLYLVTGELFF. CDR3 DNA sequence: TGTGCCAGCAGCTTGTATTTGGTTACGGGGGAGCTGTTTTTT.

To note about this clone: A read error may be the cause here, since a much bigger clone is one base away. This chain links TRBV29-1 with TRBJ2-3, with TRBD2 identical over 14 bases. This CDR3 has 15 residues. CDR1 is SQVTM and CDR2 is ANQGSEA in the germline V gene. CDR3: CSVVGTSGSPDTQCF. CDR3 sequence (DNA): TGCAGCGTTGTTGGGACTAGCGGGAGTCCAGATACGCAGTGTTTT.

J is TRBJ2-7 and V is TRBV28; D not certain. Trimming took 11 bases from V and 2 from J, leaving 10 bases between them. The germline CDR1 and CDR2 sequences are MDHEN and SYDVKM. CDR3 length: 11 amino acids. The CDR3 DNA reads as TGTGCCCTCAGGACCACCTACGAGCAGTACTTC. Translated, it gives CALRTTYEQYF. The complete variable domain, with remaining parts taken from reference TRBV28 and TRBJ2-7, reads DVKVTQSSRYLVKRTGEKVFLECVQDMDHENMFWYRQDPGLGLRLIYFSYDVKMKEKGDIPEGYSVSREKKERFSLILESASTNQTSMYLCALRTTYEQYFGPGTRLTVT.

J is TRBJ1-1 and V is TRBV30; D unresolved. Trimming took off 5 bases at V and 2 bases at J, with 12 bases between the two ends. This CDR3 is built from 13 residues. Per the germline V gene, CDR1 is GTSNPN and CDR2 is SVGIG (reference sequence). The CDR3: CAWVGNSNTEAFF. The CDR3, as DNA: TGTGCCTGGGTAGGGAACAGCAACACTGAAGCTTTCTTT.